This T cell receptor (beta chain) was sequenced in a study of cytomegalovirus exposure and HLA in healthy donors. Study-wide results and limits: Per a prior analysis, the majority of TCR beta V segments were productive roughly 87% or roughly 30% of the time. CMV antigen specificity of a few CMV-associated chains was confirmed in vitro. Diagnosis of cytomegalovirus status made by the classifier reportedly showed high specificity and sensitivity. Reportedly, HLA-A and HLA-B alleles of most subjects were accurately predicted from TCR beta.

CDR3 size: 16 residues. The junction had 6 bases not matched to a gene; V was cut back by 4 bases and J by 3 bases. Germline values: CDR1 LGHNA, CDR2 YSLEER. The study ran its PCR with 60 Vbeta and 13 Jbeta primers. Assay used: immunoSEQ multiplex PCR; TCRdb lists only in-frame clones, some missing. Seen here are fewer than 110,000 clones, roughly 66% observed once, and the top ten hold about 3.5%. Worth noting for this clone: Its specificity is unknown.

This clonotype was sampled from a woman aged 50 to 60 in good health and CMV-seronegative. Material for sequencing was PBMCs. The chain couples TRBV4-3 to TRBJ2-2, with TRBD2 matching 9 bases. CDR3 nucleotides: TGCGCCAGCAGCCCAGCGGGGGGCGGACACACCGGGGAGCTGTTTTTT. As protein: CASSPAGGGHTGELFF.